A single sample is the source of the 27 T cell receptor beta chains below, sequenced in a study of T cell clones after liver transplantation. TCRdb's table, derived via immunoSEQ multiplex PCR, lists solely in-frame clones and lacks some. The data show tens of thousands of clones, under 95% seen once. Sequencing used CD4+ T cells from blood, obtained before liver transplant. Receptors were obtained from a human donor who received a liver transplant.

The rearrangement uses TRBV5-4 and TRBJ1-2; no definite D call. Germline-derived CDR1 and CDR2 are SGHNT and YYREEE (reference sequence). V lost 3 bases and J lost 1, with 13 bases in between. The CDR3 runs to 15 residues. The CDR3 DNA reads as TGTGCCAGCAGCTCCCAAACTAACTATAACTATGGCTACACCTTC. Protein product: CASSSQTNYNYGYTF.

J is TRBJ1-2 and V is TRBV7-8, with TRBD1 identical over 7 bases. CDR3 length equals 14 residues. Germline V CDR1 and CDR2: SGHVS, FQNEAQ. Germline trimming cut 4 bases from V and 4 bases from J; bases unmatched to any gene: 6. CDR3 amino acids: CASSSSTGSYGYTF. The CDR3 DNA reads TGTGCCAGCAGCTCATCGACAGGGTCCTATGGCTACACCTTC. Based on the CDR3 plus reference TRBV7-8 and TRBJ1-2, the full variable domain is GAGVSQSPRYKVAKRGQDVALRCDPISGHVSLFWYQQALGQGPEFLTYFQNEAQLDKSGLPSDRFFAERPEGSVSTLKIQRTQQEDSAVYLCASSSSTGSYGYTFGSGTRLTVV.

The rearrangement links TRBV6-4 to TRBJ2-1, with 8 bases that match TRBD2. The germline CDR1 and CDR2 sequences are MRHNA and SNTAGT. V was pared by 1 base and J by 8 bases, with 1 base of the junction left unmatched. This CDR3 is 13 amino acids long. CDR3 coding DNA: TGTGCCAGCAGTGACTTAGCGGGACATGAGCAGTTCTTC. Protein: CASSDLAGHEQFF.

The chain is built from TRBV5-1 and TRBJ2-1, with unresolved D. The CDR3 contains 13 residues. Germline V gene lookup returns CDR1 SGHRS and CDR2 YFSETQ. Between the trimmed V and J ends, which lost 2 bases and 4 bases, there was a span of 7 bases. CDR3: CASSFDQYNEQFF. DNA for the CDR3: TGCGCCAGCAGCTTCGACCAATACAATGAGCAGTTCTTC. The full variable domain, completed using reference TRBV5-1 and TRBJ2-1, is KAGVTQTPRYLIKTRGQQVTLSCSPISGHRSVSWYQQTPGQGLQFLFEYFSETQRNKGNFPGRFSGRQFSNSRSEMNVSTLELGDSALYLCASSFDQYNEQFFGPGTRLTVL.

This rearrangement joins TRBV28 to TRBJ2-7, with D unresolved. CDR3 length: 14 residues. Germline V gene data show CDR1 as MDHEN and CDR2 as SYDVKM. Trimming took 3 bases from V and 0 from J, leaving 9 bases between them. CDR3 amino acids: CASSLAQISYEQYF. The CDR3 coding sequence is TGTGCCAGCAGTTTGGCCCAAATCTCCTACGAGCAGTACTTC.

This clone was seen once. The chain's CDR3 is CASSQWQYTDTQYF. The CDR3 DNA is TGCGCCAGCAGCCAGTGGCAATACACAGATACGCAGTATTTT. V gene TRBV4-1 combines with J gene TRBJ2-3; D gene uncertain. The CDR3 consists of 14 residues. The germline CDR1 and CDR2 sequences are MGHRA and YSYEKL. V was cut by 3 bases and J by 2 bases, with 9 bases left in between.

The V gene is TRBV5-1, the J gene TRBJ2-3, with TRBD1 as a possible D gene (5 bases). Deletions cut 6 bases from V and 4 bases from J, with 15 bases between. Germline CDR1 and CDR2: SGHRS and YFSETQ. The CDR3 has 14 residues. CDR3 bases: TGCGCCAGCAATCCTGGGGCAGGGCCAGATACGCAGTATTTT. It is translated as CASNPGAGPDTQYF.

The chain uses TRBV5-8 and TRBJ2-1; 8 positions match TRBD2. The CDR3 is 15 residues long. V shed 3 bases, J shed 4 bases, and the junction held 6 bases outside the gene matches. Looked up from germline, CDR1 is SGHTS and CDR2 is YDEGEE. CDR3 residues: CASSSRGGIYNEQFF. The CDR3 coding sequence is TGTGCCAGCAGCTCCCGGGGGGGGATATACAATGAGCAGTTCTTC.

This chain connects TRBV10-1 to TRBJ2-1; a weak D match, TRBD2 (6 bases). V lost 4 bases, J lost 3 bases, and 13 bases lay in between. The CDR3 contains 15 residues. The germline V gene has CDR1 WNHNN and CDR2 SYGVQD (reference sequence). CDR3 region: CASSVRGFDYNEQFF. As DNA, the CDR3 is TGCGCCAGCAGTGTGCGGGGATTTGACTACAATGAGCAGTTCTTC.

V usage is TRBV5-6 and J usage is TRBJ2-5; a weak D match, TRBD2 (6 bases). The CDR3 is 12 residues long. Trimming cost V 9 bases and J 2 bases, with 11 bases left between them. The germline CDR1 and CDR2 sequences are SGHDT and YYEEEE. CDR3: CATGGDQETQYF. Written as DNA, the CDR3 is TGTGCCACCGGGGGAGATCAAGAGACCCAGTACTTC.

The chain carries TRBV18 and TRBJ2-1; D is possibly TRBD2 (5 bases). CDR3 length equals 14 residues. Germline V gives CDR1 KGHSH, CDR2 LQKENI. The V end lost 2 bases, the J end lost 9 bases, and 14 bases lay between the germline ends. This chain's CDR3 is CASSPSWRASEQFF. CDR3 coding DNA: TGTGCCAGCTCACCATCATGGCGGGCAAGTGAGCAGTTCTTC.

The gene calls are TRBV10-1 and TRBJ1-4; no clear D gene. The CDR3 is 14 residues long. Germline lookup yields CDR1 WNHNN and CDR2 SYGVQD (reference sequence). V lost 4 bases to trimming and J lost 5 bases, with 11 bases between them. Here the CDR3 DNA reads TGCGCCAGCAGTGGGCCGGGAAGAAATGAAAAACTGTTTTTT. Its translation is CASSGPGRNEKLFF.

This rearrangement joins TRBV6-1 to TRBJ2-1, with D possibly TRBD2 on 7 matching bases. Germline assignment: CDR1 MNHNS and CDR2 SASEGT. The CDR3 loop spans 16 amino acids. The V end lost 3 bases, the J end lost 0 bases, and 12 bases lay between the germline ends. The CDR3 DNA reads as TGTGCCAGCAGTGAGTTAGGGGGGGGCTCCTACAATGAGCAGTTCTTC. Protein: CASSELGGGSYNEQFF.

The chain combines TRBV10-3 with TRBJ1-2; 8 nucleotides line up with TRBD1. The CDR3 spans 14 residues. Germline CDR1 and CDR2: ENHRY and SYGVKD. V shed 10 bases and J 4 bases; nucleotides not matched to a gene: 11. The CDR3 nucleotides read TGTGCCAGCACAACAGGGGGAGCGGGCTATGGCTACACCTTC. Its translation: CASTTGGAGYGYTF.

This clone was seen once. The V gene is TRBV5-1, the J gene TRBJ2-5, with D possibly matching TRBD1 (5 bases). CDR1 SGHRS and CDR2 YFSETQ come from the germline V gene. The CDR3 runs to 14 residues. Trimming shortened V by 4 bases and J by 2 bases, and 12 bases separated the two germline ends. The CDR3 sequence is CASSRRGKQETQYF. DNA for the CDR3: TGCGCCAGCAGCCGAAGGGGCAAGCAAGAGACCCAGTACTTC.

The CDR3 loop is CASSSRLGGTYNEQFF. The DNA for the CDR3 is TGTGCCAGCAGCAGTAGGCTTGGAGGAACCTACAATGAGCAGTTCTTC. The rearrangement uses TRBV11-2 and TRBJ2-1; perhaps TRBD2 as D (5 bases). Looked up from germline, CDR1 is SGHAT and CDR2 is FQNNGV. The CDR3 loop spans 16 amino acids. Between the trimmed V and J ends, which lost 5 bases and 2 bases, there was a span of 16 bases.

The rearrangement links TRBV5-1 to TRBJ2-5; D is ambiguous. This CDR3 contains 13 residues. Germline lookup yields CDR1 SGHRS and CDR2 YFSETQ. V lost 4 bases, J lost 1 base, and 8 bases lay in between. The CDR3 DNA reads TGCGCCAGCAGCCCAACCTCCCAAGAGACCCAGTACTTC. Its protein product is CASSPTSQETQYF.

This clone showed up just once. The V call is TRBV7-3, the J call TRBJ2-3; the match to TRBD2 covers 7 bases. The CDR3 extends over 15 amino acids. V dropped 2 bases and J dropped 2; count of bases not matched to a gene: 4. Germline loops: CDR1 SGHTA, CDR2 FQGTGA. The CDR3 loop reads CASSLVGGPTDTQYF. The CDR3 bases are TGTGCCAGCAGCTTAGTGGGAGGGCCCACAGATACGCAGTATTTT.

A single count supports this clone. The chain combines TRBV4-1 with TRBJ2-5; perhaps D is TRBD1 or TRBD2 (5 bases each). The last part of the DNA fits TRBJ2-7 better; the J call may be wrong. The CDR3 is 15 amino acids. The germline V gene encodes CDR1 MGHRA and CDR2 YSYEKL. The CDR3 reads CASSHPGRLSYEQYF. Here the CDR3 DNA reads TGCGCCAGCAGCCACCCGGGACGGCTCTCCTACGAGCAGTACTTC.

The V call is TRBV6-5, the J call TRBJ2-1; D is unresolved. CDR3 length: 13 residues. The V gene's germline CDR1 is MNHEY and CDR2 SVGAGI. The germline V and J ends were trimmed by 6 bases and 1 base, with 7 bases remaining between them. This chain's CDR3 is CASRSISYNEQFF. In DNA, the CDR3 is TGTGCCAGCAGATCGATTTCCTACAATGAGCAGTTCTTC.

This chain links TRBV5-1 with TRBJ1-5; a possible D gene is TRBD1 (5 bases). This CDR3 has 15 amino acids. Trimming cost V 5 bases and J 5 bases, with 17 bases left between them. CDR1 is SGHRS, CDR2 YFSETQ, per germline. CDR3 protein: CASRRAPTEHQPQHF. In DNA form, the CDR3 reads TGCGCCAGCAGACGTGCTCCGACAGAACATCAGCCCCAGCATTTT.

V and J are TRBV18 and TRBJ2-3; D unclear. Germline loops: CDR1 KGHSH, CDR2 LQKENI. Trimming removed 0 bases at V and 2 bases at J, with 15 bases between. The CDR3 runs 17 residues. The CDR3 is CASSPPVRGIHTDTQYF. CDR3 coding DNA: TGTGCCAGCTCACCACCTGTTCGTGGGATACACACAGATACGCAGTATTTT.

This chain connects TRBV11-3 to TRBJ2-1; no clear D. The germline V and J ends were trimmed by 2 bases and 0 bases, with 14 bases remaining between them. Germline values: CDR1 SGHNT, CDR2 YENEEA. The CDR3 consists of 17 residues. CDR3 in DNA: TGTGCCAGCAGCTTAATCGTCGGAGAAAGCTCCTACAATGAGCAGTTCTTC. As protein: CASSLIVGESSYNEQFF.

In DNA, the CDR3 is TGTGCCAGCAGCCTAGGCTACGGTAACTATGGCTACACCTTC. It codes for CASSLGYGNYGYTF. This chain uses TRBV5-4 with TRBJ1-2; D uncertain. V shed 4 bases and J shed 1 base, with 11 bases lying between them. This CDR3 is 14 amino acids long. CDR1 and CDR2 from the germline V gene are SGHNT and YYREEE (reference sequence). The entire variable domain, with the rest obtained from reference TRBV5-4 and TRBJ1-2, is as follows: ETGVTQSPTHLIKTRGQQVTLRCSSQSGHNTVSWYQQALGQGPQFIFQYYREEENGRGNFPPRFSGLQFPNYSSELNVNALELDDSALYLCASSLGYGNYGYTFGSGTRLTVV.

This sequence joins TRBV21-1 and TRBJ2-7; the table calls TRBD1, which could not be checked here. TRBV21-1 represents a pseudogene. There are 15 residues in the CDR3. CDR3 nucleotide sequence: TGTGCCAGCAGCAAAGGGAGACAGGAGATCTACGAGCAGTACTTC. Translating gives CASSKGRQEIYEQYF.

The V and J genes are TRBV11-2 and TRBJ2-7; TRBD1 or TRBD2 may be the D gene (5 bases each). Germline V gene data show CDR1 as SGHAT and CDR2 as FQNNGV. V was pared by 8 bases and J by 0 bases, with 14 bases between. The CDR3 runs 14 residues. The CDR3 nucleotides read TGTGCCAGCTCCGTTGGGGGTTCCTCCTACGAGCAGTACTTC. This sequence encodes CASSVGGSSYEQYF.

The CDR3 DNA reads as TGCGCCAGCAGCTTGGTGGCAGGGGCGTACGAGCAGTACTTC. Residues: CASSLVAGAYEQYF. The chain couples TRBV5-1 to TRBJ2-7, with a weak D call TRBD1 (6 bases). V lost 0 bases and J 4 bases, leaving 11 bases between the germline ends. Germline loops: CDR1 SGHRS, CDR2 YFSETQ. CDR3 length equals 14 residues.